These 28 T cell receptor beta chains were all obtained from the same sample, sequenced in a study of blood T cell repertoires in COVID-19. TCRdb's copy holds only in-frame clones and misses some; the assay was immunoSEQ multiplex PCR. The data hold 55,000 to 65,000 clones, with about 88% observed a single time. The sample was peripheral blood. These receptors were taken from a woman aged 60-70 years with COVID-19, enrolled during active disease.

The V and J genes are TRBV7-2 and TRBJ2-2, with 7 nucleotides matching TRBD1. V was pared by 1 base and J by 5 bases, with 13 bases of the junction left unmatched. Germline V lookup: CDR1 SGHTA, CDR2 FQGNSA. CDR3 size: 18 residues. The CDR3 loop reads CASSLGGGRAGGTGELFF. CDR3 in DNA: TGTGCCAGCAGCTTAGGGGGCGGCAGGGCAGGGGGTACCGGGGAGCTGTTTTTT.

The V gene is TRBV5-4, the J gene TRBJ1-2; D not certain. Between the trimmed V and J ends, which lost 3 bases and 7 bases, there was a span of 7 bases. The V gene's germline CDR1 is SGHNT and CDR2 YYREEE (reference sequence). This CDR3 is 11 amino acids long. CDR3 in amino acids: CASSSTSGYTF. CDR3 nucleotides: TGTGCCAGCAGCTCCACAAGTGGCTACACCTTC.

The rearrangement joins TRBV2 to TRBJ1-6; the match to TRBD1 covers 8 bases. CDR3 length equals 15 residues. Germline values: CDR1 SNHLY, CDR2 FYNNEI. The V and J ends lost 6 bases and 4 bases, in that order; junction bases with no gene match: 5. DNA for the CDR3: TGTGCCAGCAGCGGACAGGGCCAGTATAATTCACCCCTCCACTTT. This encodes CASSGQGQYNSPLHF.

This chain links TRBV7-2 with TRBJ1-2; perhaps TRBD1 as D (6 bases). The germline V and J ends were trimmed by 0 bases and 7 bases, with 12 bases remaining between them. This CDR3 is 14 amino acids long. Looked up from germline, CDR1 is SGHTA and CDR2 is FQGNSA. The CDR3: CASSLAAAGVGYTF. In DNA form, the CDR3 reads TGTGCCAGCAGCTTAGCTGCGGCAGGGGTTGGCTACACCTTC.

This clone has a single count. The chain recombines TRBV30 with TRBJ1-5; a weak D match, TRBD1 (6 bases). Germline V gene sequence: CDR1 GTSNPN, CDR2 SVGIG (reference sequence). This CDR3 spans 13 amino acids. V dropped 0 bases and J dropped 6 bases, with 9 bases sitting between them. The CDR3 loop reads CAWSVRGGQPQHF. As DNA, the CDR3 is TGTGCCTGGAGTGTAAGGGGGGGTCAGCCCCAGCATTTT.

V gene TRBV30 combines with J gene TRBJ2-1, with D possibly matching TRBD2 (5 bases). Trimming shortened V by 4 bases and J by 4 bases, and 11 bases separated the two germline ends. Germline CDR1 GTSNPN, CDR2 SVGIG (reference sequence). The CDR3 loop spans 13 amino acids. The CDR3 DNA is TGTGCCTGGAAGCGGACCCTTTACAATGAGCAGTTCTTC. Protein: CAWKRTLYNEQFF.

V gene TRBV11-1 combines with J gene TRBJ1-1; D gene unclear. The CDR3 is 12 residues long. The V gene's germline CDR1 is SGHAT and CDR2 FQDESV (reference sequence). Trimming shortened V by 3 bases and J by 11 bases, and 13 bases separated the two germline ends. CDR3 DNA sequence: TGTGCCAGCAGCTTTAGCTCCGGTAATGCTTTCTTT. It encodes CASSFSSGNAFF.

The rearrangement links TRBV10-2 to TRBJ1-1, with 7 bases fitting TRBD1. V gave up 5 bases and J gave up 4 bases; unmatched junction bases: 7. Germline-derived CDR1 and CDR2 are WSHSY and SAAADI. The CDR3 runs 14 residues. CDR3 loop: CASSLTGSSTEAFF. CDR3 nucleotide sequence: TGCGCCAGCAGTTTGACAGGGAGTAGCACTGAAGCTTTCTTT.

The CDR3: CASSQDHGGNYGYTF. The CDR3 coding sequence is TGCGCCAGCAGCCAAGATCACGGGGGAAACTATGGCTACACCTTC. This chain uses TRBV4-3 with TRBJ1-2, with a tentative D call TRBD1 (5 bases). Germline-derived CDR1 and CDR2 are LGHNA and YSLEER. The V end lost 0 bases, the J end lost 2 bases, and 10 bases lay between the germline ends. The CDR3 runs 15 residues.

This chain connects TRBV19 to TRBJ2-7, with D uncertain. Germline assignment: CDR1 LNHDA and CDR2 SQIVND (reference sequence). Trimming pared 6 bases from V and 0 bases from J, leaving 15 bases between. The CDR3 totals 15 residues. The CDR3 DNA reads TGTGCCAGTAGCCAGGAACCCCAAAGCTCCTACGAGCAGTACTTC. Translated: CASSQEPQSSYEQYF.

The V and J genes are TRBV18 and TRBJ2-7; possible D gene TRBD1, 5 bases. V lost 3 bases, J lost 5 bases, and 17 bases lay in between. CDR1 and CDR2 (germline): KGHSH, LQKENI. This CDR3 has 15 residues. CDR3 nucleotide sequence: TGTGCCAGCTCACCCCTCGCGACAGATGCGAACGAGCAGTACTTC. It specifies CASSPLATDANEQYF.

The J gene is TRBJ2-2, the V gene TRBV2; 8 bases line up with TRBD2. The CDR3 is 15 residues long. Per germline, CDR1 SNHLY and CDR2 FYNNEI. The V segment lost 7 bases and the J segment 7 bases; nucleotides outside the gene matches: 11. The CDR3 DNA is TGTGCCAGCAAGGGGTTAGCGGGGTCCGTCGGGGAGCTGTTTTTT. Protein product: CASKGLAGSVGELFF. Complete variable domain (other parts from reference TRBV2 and TRBJ2-2): EPEVTQTPSHQVTQMGQEVILRCVPISNHLYFYWYRQILGQKVEFLVSFYNNEISEKSEIFDDQFSVERPDGSNFTLKIRSTKLEDSAMYFCASKGLAGSVGELFFGEGSRLTVL.

This clone was seen a handful of times. The chain combines TRBV2 with TRBJ2-1; 10 bases agree with TRBD1. V lost 2 bases to trimming and J lost 6 bases; unmatched junction nucleotides: 4. Germline V gene lookup returns CDR1 SNHLY and CDR2 FYNNEI. CDR3 length equals 15 residues. CDR3 DNA: TGTGCCAGCAGTGAAAAGGACAGGGGGGGCAATGAGCAGTTCTTC. Amino acids: CASSEKDRGGNEQFF.

The gene calls are TRBV19 and TRBJ2-1; tentative D call: TRBD2 (6 bases). CDR3 size: 16 residues. The germline V and J ends were trimmed by 5 bases and 7 bases, with 21 bases remaining between them. Germline lookup yields CDR1 LNHDA and CDR2 SQIVND (reference sequence). The CDR3 is CASSSPGLTWTNEQFF. The CDR3 region has the DNA TGTGCCAGTAGTTCACCGGGACTCACTTGGACGAATGAGCAGTTCTTC.

The chain recombines TRBV7-9 with TRBJ2-1; TRBD2 matches 11 bases. Germline values: CDR1 SEHNR, CDR2 FQNEAQ (reference sequence). Losses at the gene ends were 5 bases for V and 7 bases for J; bases not matched to a gene: 7. The CDR3 is 15 amino acids. CDR3 residues: CASSLPTSGKNEQFF. CDR3 DNA sequence: TGTGCCAGCAGCCTACCGACTAGCGGGAAAAATGAGCAGTTCTTC. Supplemented by reference TRBV7-9 and TRBJ2-1, the full variable domain reads DTGVSQNPRHKITKRGQNVTFRCDPISEHNRLYWYRQTLGQGPEFLTYFQNEAQLEKSRLLSDRFSAERPKGSFSTLEIQRTEQGDSAMYLCASSLPTSGKNEQFFGPGTRLTVL.

V and J are TRBV27 and TRBJ1-5; 7 positions match TRBD1. CDR1 and CDR2 (germline): MNHEY, SMNVEV (reference sequence). The V and J ends lost 6 bases and 1 base, in that order; junction bases with no gene match: 6. This CDR3 has 15 residues. CDR3 residues: CASRTGMGSNQPQHF. DNA for the CDR3: TGTGCCAGCAGGACAGGGATGGGCAGCAATCAGCCCCAGCATTTT.

The chain employs TRBV27 and TRBJ2-1, with TRBD2 matching over 11 bases. Per the germline V gene, CDR1 is MNHEY and CDR2 is SMNVEV (reference sequence). CDR3 length equals 18 residues. J was trimmed by 0 bases and V by 6 bases; bases with no gene match: 10. The CDR3 DNA sequence: TGTGCCAGCAGGGGGACTAGCGGCGGACTGAGCTCCTACAATGAGCAGTTCTTC. This translates into CASRGTSGGLSSYNEQFF.

For the CDR3, the DNA is TGTGCCAGCAGCTTAGAGGGCTACAGGGGGAACCAAGAGACCCAGTACTTC. Translated, it gives CASSLEGYRGNQETQYF. The chain employs TRBV7-9 and TRBJ2-5, with TRBD1 matching over 8 bases. Losses at the gene ends were 1 base for V and 0 bases for J; bases not matched to a gene: 7. This CDR3 contains 17 residues. Germline V gene data show CDR1 as SEHNR and CDR2 as FQNEAQ (reference sequence).

This chain links TRBV10-3 with TRBJ2-2; the D gene is possibly TRBD2 (5 bases). V was trimmed by 5 bases and J by 4 bases, leaving 20 bases between them. The CDR3 has 17 amino acids. CDR1 ENHRY and CDR2 SYGVKD come from the germline V gene. CDR3 sequence (DNA): TGTGCCATCAGTTCCGCCGGGGTCGTGGCAGGCACCGGGGAGCTGTTTTTT. It translates to CAISSAGVVAGTGELFF.

This clone has more than one count but fewer than ten. J is TRBJ2-7 and V is TRBV6-2 or TRBV6-3; perhaps TRBD2 as D (5 bases). Germline values: CDR1 MNHEY, CDR2 SVGEGT. Trimming took 5 bases from V and 1 from J, leaving 12 bases between them. This CDR3 region has 14 residues. This CDR3 reads CASSQDFLSYEQYF. The CDR3 bases are TGTGCCAGCAGTCAGGACTTTCTGTCCTACGAGCAGTACTTC.

This chain joins TRBV5-1 and TRBJ2-7, with 12 bases matching TRBD2. CDR3 length: 14 amino acids. V shed 5 bases and J 4 bases; nucleotides not matched to a gene: 4. From germline, CDR1 is SGHRS and CDR2 YFSETQ. CDR3 sequence: CASRLTSGSYEQYF. DNA for the CDR3: TGCGCCAGCAGATTGACTAGCGGGAGTTACGAGCAGTACTTC.

V is TRBV3-1 (or the pseudogene TRBV3-2) and J is TRBJ2-5; 8 bases are shared with TRBD2. CDR1 and CDR2 from the germline V gene are LGHDT and YNNKEL (reference sequence). The CDR3 has 15 amino acids. Trimming took 4 bases from V and 4 from J; bases not matched to a gene: 8. The CDR3 DNA follows: TGTGCCAGCAGCCGCCTCAGCGGGAGCGGAGAGACCCAGTACTTC. Amino acid sequence: CASSRLSGSGETQYF.

The chain has TRBV3-1 (or the pseudogene TRBV3-2) and TRBJ2-7; TRBD2 aligns across 9 bases. The CDR3 is made up of 15 amino acids. Per the germline V gene, CDR1 is LGHDT and CDR2 is YNNKEL (reference sequence). Trimming cost V 3 bases and J 6 bases; bases outside gene matches: 9. The CDR3: CASSQFLAGASEQYF. The CDR3 nucleotides are TGTGCCAGCAGCCAGTTCTTAGCGGGAGCGAGCGAGCAGTACTTC.

The rearrangement links TRBV25-1 to TRBJ1-2, with D tentatively TRBD1 (6 bases). Trimming removed 2 bases from V and 4 bases from J, with 11 bases in between. Looked up from germline, CDR1 is MGHDK and CDR2 is SYGVNS. The CDR3 runs to 14 residues. The DNA of the CDR3 is TGTGCCAGCAGTGAAGGGGGCATGGGCTATGGCTACACCTTC. Translating it yields CASSEGGMGYGYTF.

The chain couples TRBV11-2 to TRBJ1-6; unclear D gene. The V gene lost 4 bases and the J gene lost 7 bases, with 5 bases spanning the gap. Germline lookup yields CDR1 SGHAT and CDR2 FQNNGV. The CDR3 totals 12 residues. The CDR3 bases are TGTGCCAGCAGCTACAGCAATTCACCCCTCCACTTT. Its translation is CASSYSNSPLHF.

This chain connects TRBV7-2 to TRBJ2-1; 9 nucleotides agree with TRBD2. This CDR3 has 15 amino acids. CDR1 is SGHTA, CDR2 FQGNSA, per germline. With 3 bases clipped from V and 8 bases from J, the junction kept 8 bases outside the gene matches. CDR3: CASSFWRGGLDEQFF. CDR3 nucleotides: TGTGCCAGCAGCTTTTGGCGGGGGGGCCTCGATGAGCAGTTCTTC.

V usage is TRBV5-1 and J usage is TRBJ2-7; 9 bases are a match to TRBD2. V lost 2 bases to trimming and J lost 0 bases; unmatched junction nucleotides: 3. CDR3 length: 15 residues. CDR1 and CDR2 from the germline V gene are SGHRS and YFSETQ. Written as DNA, the CDR3 is TGCGCCAGCAGCTTCGGGCGGGGGGGCTCCTACGAGCAGTACTTC. It encodes CASSFGRGGSYEQYF.

This chain uses TRBV27 with TRBJ1-1, with TRBD1 as a possible D gene (5 bases). The germline V gene has CDR1 MNHEY and CDR2 SMNVEV (reference sequence). V was cut by 6 bases and J by 12 bases, with 26 bases left in between. This CDR3 region has 15 residues. The CDR3 DNA reads TGTGCCAGCAGACCAGGGCCCTCCTGGGTAAGAATAACTTTCTTT. Its translation: CASRPGPSWVRITFF.